The 23 T cell receptor beta chains given below trace back to one sample, sequenced in a study of vaccination and CD4 T cells after COVID-19. No antigen has been assigned to these receptors. Cultured CD4+ T cells had their DNA profiled by the Oncomine TCR Beta short-read assay. TCRdb re-analysed the PCR reads in MiXCR, keeping a single row per CDR3 protein. The repertoire consists of some 12,000 distinct CDR3 sequences, with more than 40% occurring once and the leading ten covering approximately 14%. Regarding treatment: roughly 11-day PBMC culture with coronavirus spike peptide pools or control peptides (ViraFEST assay). Sequenced material: CD4+ T cells from blood, cultured in vitro. The receptor set was obtained from a human donor who had recovered from COVID-19.

The chain employs TRBV4-1 and TRBJ2-3, with 9 bases that match TRBD1. Germline V lookup: CDR1 MGHRA, CDR2 YSYEKL. CDR3 length equals 15 residues. The V and J ends lost 4 bases and 4 bases, in that order; junction bases with no gene match: 6. The CDR3 DNA reads as TGCGCCAGCAGCCCCGGACAGGGGAGGCCAGATACGCAGTATTTT. It specifies CASSPGQGRPDTQYF.

This clonotype turned up a few times. The chain uses TRBV7-2 and TRBJ1-5; perhaps TRBD1 as D (6 bases). The CDR3 sequence is 14 residues long. The germline V and J ends were trimmed by 3 bases and 6 bases, with 12 bases remaining between them. Germline CDR1 reads SGHTA; CDR2 reads FQGNSA. CDR3 sequence (DNA): TGTGCCAGCAGCTTTGGGGGCGCCGGTCAGCCCCAGCATTTT. Translating gives CASSFGGAGQPQHF.

Written as DNA, the CDR3 is TGTGCCAGCAGCTTAAGGGCCAGGGCAGGGAACACTGAAGCTTTCTTT. Translation gives CASSLRARAGNTEAFF. The genes are TRBV11-1 and TRBJ1-1; D possibly corresponds to TRBD1 (5 bases). The V gene's germline CDR1 is SGHAT and CDR2 FQDESV (reference sequence). CDR3 length equals 16 residues. Trimming removed 2 bases at V and 1 base at J, with 14 bases between.

This clonotype turned up a few times. The rearrangement links TRBV20-1 to TRBJ1-1, with D possibly TRBD1 on 5 matching bases. Trimming shortened V by 2 bases and J by 2 bases, and 12 bases separated the two germline ends. Germline loops: CDR1 DFQATT, CDR2 SNEGSKA (reference sequence). This CDR3 has 14 amino acids. The CDR3 sequence: CSARFRGVNTEAFF. The CDR3 DNA reads as TGCAGTGCTAGATTTCGAGGGGTTAACACTGAAGCTTTCTTT.

In its sample, this clonotype was seen a few times. The chain is built from TRBV12-3 or TRBV12-4 and TRBJ2-7; the D is unclear. V lost 6 bases to trimming and J lost 2 bases, with 8 bases between them. The length of the CDR3 is 12 residues. The CDR3 is CASSRQTYEQYF. DNA for the CDR3: TGTGCCAGCAGCAGACAAACCTACGAGCAGTACTTC.

The V gene is TRBV28, the J gene TRBJ2-7; the match to TRBD2 covers 9 bases. J lost 2 bases, V lost 3 bases, and 8 bases had no gene match. Per the germline V gene, CDR1 is MDHEN and CDR2 is SYDVKM. This CDR3 comprises 16 residues. The CDR3 reads CASSFGLAGLTYEQYF. CDR3 DNA: TGTGCCAGCAGTTTTGGGCTAGCGGGACTTACCTACGAGCAGTACTTC.

This clonotype occurred a few times. V gene TRBV6-2 or TRBV6-3 combines with J gene TRBJ1-1, with 7 positions matching TRBD1. Germline-derived CDR1 and CDR2 are MNHEY and SVGEGT. The V gene end was trimmed by 6 bases and the J gene end by 2 bases; junction bases not matched to a gene: 9. The CDR3 is 15 residues long. CDR3 region: CASRTHRGFNTEAFF. For the CDR3, the DNA is TGTGCCAGCAGAACCCACAGGGGTTTTAACACTGAAGCTTTCTTT.

The genes are TRBV24-1 and TRBJ2-5; the match to TRBD1 covers 7 bases. In germline, CDR1 is KGHDR, CDR2 SFDVKD. CDR3 length: 14 residues. V lost 3 bases to trimming and J lost 2 bases; unmatched junction nucleotides: 2. CDR3 residues: CATSDTRGQETQYF. The DNA of the CDR3 is TGTGCCACCAGTGATACCAGGGGGCAAGAGACCCAGTACTTC.

The table lists this clonotype with a few counts. The chain uses TRBV7-2 and TRBJ2-7, with D perhaps being TRBD1 or TRBD2 (5 bases each). CDR1 SGHTA and CDR2 FQGNSA come from the germline V gene. CDR3 size: 15 residues. Trimming left V 4 bases short and J 2 bases short, with 15 bases between. The CDR3 here is CASSSPGRVAYEQYF. The DNA of the CDR3 is TGTGCCAGCAGCTCCCCGGGACGCGTAGCCTACGAGCAGTACTTC.

This chain joins TRBV5-1 and TRBJ2-5; the D gene is possibly TRBD1 (6 bases). This CDR3 comprises 14 residues. Per germline, CDR1 SGHRS and CDR2 YFSETQ. The V end was cut by 4 bases, the J end by 4 bases, with 14 bases between. The CDR3 is CASSAGGGGETQYF. The CDR3 region has the DNA TGCGCCAGCAGCGCGGGTGGGGGCGGAGAGACCCAGTACTTC. The whole variable domain, filled in from reference TRBV5-1 and TRBJ2-5, reads KAGVTQTPRYLIKTRGQQVTLSCSPISGHRSVSWYQQTPGQGLQFLFEYFSETQRNKGNFPGRFSGRQFSNSRSEMNVSTLELGDSALYLCASSAGGGGETQYFGPGTRLLVL.

J is TRBJ2-5 and V is TRBV30; TRBD1 matches at 8 bases. V gave up 3 bases and J gave up 2 bases; unmatched junction bases: 2. Germline V gene sequence: CDR1 GTSNPN, CDR2 SVGIG (reference sequence). The length of the CDR3 is 13 residues. CDR3 nucleotide sequence: TGTGCCTGGAGGGGGGACAGGCAAGAGACCCAGTACTTC. This encodes CAWRGDRQETQYF. Full variable domain (missing parts from reference TRBV30 and TRBJ2-5): SQTIHQWPATLVQPVGSPLSLECTVEGTSNPNLYWYRQAAGRGLQLLFYSVGIGQISSEVPQNLSASRPQDRQFILSSKKLLLSDSGFYLCAWRGDRQETQYFGPGTRLLVL.

This clonotype was seen only once. This rearrangement joins TRBV30 to TRBJ2-1; D is perhaps TRBD1 or TRBD2 (6 bases each). This CDR3 is built from 11 residues. The V end was cut by 2 bases, the J end by 15 bases, with 14 bases between. Germline V gene data show CDR1 as GTSNPN and CDR2 as SVGIG (reference sequence). The CDR3 bases are TGTGCCTGGAGTCCACAGGGAGGCAGGTTCTTC. This sequence encodes CAWSPQGGRFF.

V usage is TRBV10-3 and J usage is TRBJ1-1, with D perhaps matching TRBD1 (5 bases). The V gene's germline CDR1 is ENHRY and CDR2 SYGVKD. The CDR3 length is 18 residues. Trimming shortened V by 0 bases and J by 0 bases, and 17 bases separated the two germline ends. CDR3 loop: CAISESLVGVGVNTEAFF. CDR3 bases: TGTGCCATCAGTGAGTCCTTGGTGGGGGTGGGGGTGAACACTGAAGCTTTCTTT.

The chain carries TRBV6-1 and TRBJ1-2; D is possibly TRBD1 (5 bases). The CDR3 covers 18 residues. CDR1 and CDR2 from the germline V gene are MNHNS and SASEGT. Trimming took off 2 bases at V and 0 bases at J, with 19 bases between the two ends. The CDR3 loop is CASSEPPRAGITNYGYTF. CDR3 bases: TGTGCCAGCAGTGAACCTCCCAGGGCAGGAATTACTAACTATGGCTACACCTTC.

In this sample, this clonotype turned up a few times. V is TRBV7-2 and J is TRBJ2-7; D is perhaps TRBD1 (5 bases). From germline, CDR1 is SGHTA and CDR2 FQGNSA. V gave up 2 bases and J gave up 2 bases, with 7 bases separating them. The CDR3 runs to 13 residues. In DNA, the CDR3 is TGTGCCAGCAGCTTATACAGGACCTACGAGCAGTACTTC. Its protein product is CASSLYRTYEQYF.

The CDR3 loop is CATSSDPGRGGRTGELFF. As DNA, the CDR3 is TGTGCCACCAGCAGTGATCCGGGGCGGGGGGGCCGCACCGGGGAGCTGTTTTTT. The chain couples TRBV15 to TRBJ2-2; 9 nucleotides agree with TRBD2. The junction had 12 bases not matched to a gene; V was cut back by 3 bases and J by 4 bases. The CDR3 is 18 amino acids. The germline gives CDR1 LNHNV, CDR2 YYDKDF (reference sequence).

This chain links TRBV25-1 with TRBJ1-1, with D tentatively TRBD1 (5 bases). This CDR3 spans 13 amino acids. V shed 6 bases and J shed 6 bases, with 14 bases lying between them. CDR1 is MGHDK, CDR2 SYGVNS, per germline. The chain's CDR3 is CASRPGGEAEAFF. CDR3 bases: TGTGCCAGCAGGCCCGGGGGAGAAGCTGAAGCTTTCTTT. The full variable domain, rest sourced from reference TRBV25-1 and TRBJ1-1, is EADIYQTPRYLVIGTGKKITLECSQTMGHDKMYWYQQDPGMELHLIHYSYGVNSTEKGDLSSESTVSRIRTEHFPLTLESARPSHTSQYLCASRPGGEAEAFFGQGTRLTVV.

This clonotype was recorded once. V and J are TRBV12-3 or TRBV12-4 and TRBJ2-4; D perhaps matches TRBD2 (5 bases). Trimming removed 4 bases from V and 4 bases from J, with 11 bases in between. CDR3 length: 14 amino acids. The CDR3 sequence: CASSYGEIKNIQYF. CDR3 sequence (DNA): TGTGCCAGCAGTTACGGGGAGATTAAAAACATTCAGTACTTC.

The chain links TRBV7-2 to TRBJ2-3; no clear D gene. Trimming removed 1 base at V and 2 bases at J, with 7 bases between. Germline-derived CDR1 and CDR2 are SGHTA and FQGNSA. CDR3 length equals 14 residues. CDR3 nucleotides: TGTGCCAGCAGCTTAGGACTGAACACAGATACGCAGTATTTT. Translating it yields CASSLGLNTDTQYF.

In its sample, this clonotype was seen a few times. The gene calls are TRBV27 and TRBJ1-1; 7 nucleotides agree with TRBD1. Germline V gene sequence: CDR1 MNHEY, CDR2 SMNVEV (reference sequence). This CDR3 has 15 amino acids. V trimming: 2 bases; J trimming: 6 bases; junction bases outside the gene matches: 9. CDR3 nucleotide sequence: TGTGCCAGCAGTTTAACCGGCAGGGGGGTTGCTGAAGCTTTCTTT. As protein: CASSLTGRGVAEAFF.

This clonotype was detected only a few times. The rearrangement joins TRBV6-1 to TRBJ2-2; D remains unclear. Trimming cost V 5 bases and J 5 bases, with 9 bases left between them. The CDR3 totals 13 residues. Germline values: CDR1 MNHNS, CDR2 SASEGT. Here the CDR3 reads CASSLTITGELFF. In DNA, the CDR3 is TGTGCCAGCAGTCTAACGATAACCGGGGAGCTGTTTTTT.

This clonotype was counted only a few times. The gene calls are TRBV7-2 and TRBJ1-5; a possible D gene is TRBD1 (5 bases). This CDR3 region has 14 residues. Trimming shortened V by 1 base and J by 5 bases, and 9 bases separated the two germline ends. Germline assignment: CDR1 SGHTA and CDR2 FQGNSA. CDR3 amino acids: CASSLVWGDQPQHF. For the CDR3, the DNA is TGTGCCAGCAGCTTAGTTTGGGGGGATCAGCCCCAGCATTTT.

Only a few counts were recorded for this clonotype. This sequence joins TRBV21-1 and TRBJ1-1. TRBV21-1 is marked as a pseudogene. CDR3 size: 12 residues. In nucleotides, the CDR3 is TGTGCCAGCAGCAAAGAGTGGGGTGAAGCTTTCTTT. Protein product: CASSKEWGEAFF.